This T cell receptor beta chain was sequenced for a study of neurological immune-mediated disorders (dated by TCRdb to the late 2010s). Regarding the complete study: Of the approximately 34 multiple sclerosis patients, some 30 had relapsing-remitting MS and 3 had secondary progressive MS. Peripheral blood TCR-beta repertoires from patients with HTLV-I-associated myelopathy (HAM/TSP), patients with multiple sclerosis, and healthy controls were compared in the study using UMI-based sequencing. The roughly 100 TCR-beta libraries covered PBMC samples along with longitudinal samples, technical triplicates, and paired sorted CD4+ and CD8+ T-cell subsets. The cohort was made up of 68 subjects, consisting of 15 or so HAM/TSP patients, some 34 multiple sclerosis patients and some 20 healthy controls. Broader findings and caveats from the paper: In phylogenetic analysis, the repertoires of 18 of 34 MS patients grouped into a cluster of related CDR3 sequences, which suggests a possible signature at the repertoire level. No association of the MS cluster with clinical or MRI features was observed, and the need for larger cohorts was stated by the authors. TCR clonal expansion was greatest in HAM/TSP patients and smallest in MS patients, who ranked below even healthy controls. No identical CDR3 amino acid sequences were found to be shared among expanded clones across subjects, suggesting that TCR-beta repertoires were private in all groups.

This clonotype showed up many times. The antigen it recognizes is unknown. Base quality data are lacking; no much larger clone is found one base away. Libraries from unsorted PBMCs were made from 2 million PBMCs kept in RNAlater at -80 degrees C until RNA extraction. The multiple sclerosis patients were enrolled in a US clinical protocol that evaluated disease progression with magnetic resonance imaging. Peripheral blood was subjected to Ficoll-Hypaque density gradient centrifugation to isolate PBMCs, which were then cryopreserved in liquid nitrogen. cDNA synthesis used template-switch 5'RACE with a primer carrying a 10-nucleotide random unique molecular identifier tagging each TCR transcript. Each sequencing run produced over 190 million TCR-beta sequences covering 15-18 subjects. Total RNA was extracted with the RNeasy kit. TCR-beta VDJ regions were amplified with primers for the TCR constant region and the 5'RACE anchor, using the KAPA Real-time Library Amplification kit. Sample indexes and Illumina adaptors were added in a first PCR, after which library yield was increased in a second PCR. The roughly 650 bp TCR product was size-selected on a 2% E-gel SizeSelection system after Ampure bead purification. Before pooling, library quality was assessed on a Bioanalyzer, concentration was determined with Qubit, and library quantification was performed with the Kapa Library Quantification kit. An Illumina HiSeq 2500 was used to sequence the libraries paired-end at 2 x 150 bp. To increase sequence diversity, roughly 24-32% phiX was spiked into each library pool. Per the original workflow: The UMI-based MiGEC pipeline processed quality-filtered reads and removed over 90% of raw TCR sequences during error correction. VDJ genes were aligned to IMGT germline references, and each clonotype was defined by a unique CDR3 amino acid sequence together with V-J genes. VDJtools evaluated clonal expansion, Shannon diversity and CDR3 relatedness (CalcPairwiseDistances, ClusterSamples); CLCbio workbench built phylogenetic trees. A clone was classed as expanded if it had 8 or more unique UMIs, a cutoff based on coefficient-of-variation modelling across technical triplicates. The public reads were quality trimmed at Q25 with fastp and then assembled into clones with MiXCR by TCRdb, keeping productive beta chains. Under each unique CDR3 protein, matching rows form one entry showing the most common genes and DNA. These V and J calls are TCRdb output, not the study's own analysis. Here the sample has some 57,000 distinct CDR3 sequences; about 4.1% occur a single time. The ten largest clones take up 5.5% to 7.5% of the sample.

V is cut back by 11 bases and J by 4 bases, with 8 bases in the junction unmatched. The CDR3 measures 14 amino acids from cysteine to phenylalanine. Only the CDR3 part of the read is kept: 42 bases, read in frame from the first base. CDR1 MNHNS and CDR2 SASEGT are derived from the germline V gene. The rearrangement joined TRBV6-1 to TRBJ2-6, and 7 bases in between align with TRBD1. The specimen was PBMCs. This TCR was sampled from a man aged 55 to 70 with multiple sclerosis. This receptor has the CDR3 CAATGAPGANVLTF. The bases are TGTGCCGCCACAGGGGCGCCCGGGGCCAACGTCCTGACTTTC.